The 10 T cell receptor beta chains below were found in one sample sequenced in a study of T cell repertoires in cytomegalovirus infection. One entry per CDR3 protein results from TCRdb running MiXCR on the reads. The sample yields approximately 140,000 distinct CDR3 sequences, 6.5% seen once. What was sequenced was PBMCs. These receptors were taken from a human donor in good health (CMV status not recorded). Some clones in this sample may be carry-over from other donors' samples.

Note on this clonotype: It may be a read error: a sequence one base away is much more abundant. V gene TRBV7-8 combines with J gene TRBJ2-2; 9 nucleotides match TRBD2. The V gene's germline CDR1 is SGHVS and CDR2 FQNEAQ. The CDR3 has 17 residues. CDR3 loop: CAGSPAGSLAGTGELFF. In DNA, the CDR3 is TGTGCCGGCAGCCCGGCAGGTTCACTAGCGGGTACCGGGGAGCTGTTTTTT.

This clonotype has a count of ten or more. The chain links TRBV4-2 to TRBJ1-2; TRBD1 might be the D (5 bases). The CDR3 is 16 residues long. Trimming removed 0 bases at V and 10 bases at J, with 21 bases between. Germline values: CDR1 LGHNA, CDR2 YNFKEQ. The CDR3 coding sequence is TGTGCCAGCAGCCAAGATGTTGGTGTCGGAGGGGATGACTACACCTTC. This encodes CASSQDVGVGGDDYTF.

This clonotype has ten or more counts. The chain couples TRBV7-3 to TRBJ2-1; 10 bases match TRBD2. The CDR3 extends over 17 amino acids. Germline V lookup: CDR1 SGHTA, CDR2 FQGTGA. The ends lost 1 base at V and 7 bases at J; junction bases unmatched: 10. In nucleotides, the CDR3 is TGTGCCAGCAGCTTAAACTCCCTAGCGGGGGTTGGGAATGAGCAGTTCTTC. It encodes CASSLNSLAGVGNEQFF.

This clonotype was detected many times. The rearrangement links TRBV7-8 to TRBJ1-2; the D is unclear. The germline CDR1 and CDR2 sequences are SGHVS and FQNEAQ. CDR3 length: 14 residues. V lost 1 base and J 2 bases, leaving 8 bases between the germline ends. CDR3 sequence: CASSLEKRNYGYTF. In nucleotides, the CDR3 is TGTGCCAGCAGCTTAGAGAAGAGAAACTATGGCTACACCTTC.

This clonotype was counted once. The V call is TRBV28, the J call TRBJ1-6; D is ambiguous. This CDR3 comprises 13 residues. The V and J ends lost 6 bases and 10 bases respectively, with 13 bases between them. Germline CDR1 MDHEN, CDR2 SYDVKM. The CDR3 sequence is CASSRASLSPLHF. CDR3 in DNA: TGTGCCAGCAGCCGGGCCTCCCTATCACCCCTCCACTTT.

This clonotype came up a few times. This clone may be a read error of a much larger clone one base away. The chain links TRBV6-1 to TRBJ1-2, with 8 bases matching TRBD1. Trimming at V came to 3 bases and at J to 2 bases, leaving 2 bases not matched to a gene. The CDR3 totals 14 residues. Germline assignment: CDR1 MNHNS and CDR2 SASEGT. CDR3 DNA: TGTGCCAGCAGTGATCGGACAGGGAACTATGGCTACACCTTC. Translating gives CASSDRTGNYGYTF.

The chain joins TRBV18 to TRBJ1-5; D remains ambiguous. The CDR3 is 13 amino acids. In germline, CDR1 is KGHSH, CDR2 LQKENI. V lost 0 bases, J lost 3 bases, and 3 bases lay in between. The CDR3 DNA reads TGTGCCAGCTCACCACCGAACAATCAGCCCCAGCATTTT. Translated, it gives CASSPPNNQPQHF.

The table lists this clonotype with many counts. The chain joins TRBV2 to TRBJ1-2; D is unresolved. Germline CDR1 reads SNHLY; CDR2 reads FYNNEI. CDR3 size: 18 residues. V was clipped by 0 bases and J by 5 bases, with 22 bases between them. The chain's CDR3 is CASSEALQAAALDYGYTF. CDR3 nucleotide sequence: TGTGCCAGCAGTGAAGCGCTTCAGGCAGCCGCCCTAGATTATGGCTACACCTTC. Complete variable domain (other parts from reference TRBV2 and TRBJ1-2): EPEVTQTPSHQVTQMGQEVILRCVPISNHLYFYWYRQILGQKVEFLVSFYNNEISEKSEIFDDQFSVERPDGSNFTLKIRSTKLEDSAMYFCASSEALQAAALDYGYTFGSGTRLTVV.

J is TRBJ1-2 and V is TRBV29-1, with 8 bases that match TRBD1. The length of the CDR3 is 12 residues. The V gene end was trimmed by 2 bases and the J gene end by 5 bases; junction bases not matched to a gene: 1. Germline V gene lookup returns CDR1 SQVTM and CDR2 ANQGSEA. CDR3 in amino acids: CSVEYRGYGYTF. The CDR3 nucleotides read TGCAGCGTTGAATACAGGGGGTATGGCTACACCTTC.

In this sample, this clonotype turned up many times. The genes are TRBV7-2 and TRBJ2-2, with 8 bases matching TRBD2. Germline V lookup: CDR1 SGHTA, CDR2 FQGNSA. J lost 6 bases, V lost 3 bases, and 9 bases had no gene match. The CDR3 is made up of 16 amino acids. This CDR3 is CASSLSGLVSAGELFF. CDR3 in DNA: TGTGCCAGCAGCTTGTCGGGACTAGTATCGGCCGGGGAGCTGTTTTTT.